Listed here are 13 T cell receptor beta chains from one sample, sequenced in a study of cytomegalovirus exposure and HLA in healthy donors. Both 60 Vbeta primers and 13 Jbeta primers went into the PCR. Profiled with immunoSEQ multiplex PCR; TCRdb holds only in-frame clones, not every one. The sample includes about 130,000 clones, approximately 80% seen only once; the top ten take approximately 8.4%. The sequenced material came from PBMCs. Receptor source: a young man in good health and CMV-seropositive.

The gene calls are TRBV6-5 and TRBJ2-7; 8 positions agree with TRBD2. The DNA matches TRBJ2-5 better at its end, which makes the J call doubtful. The CDR3 runs 14 residues. Germline CDR1 is MNHEY and CDR2 is SVGAGI. This CDR3 is CASSYSSGGETQYF. The CDR3 DNA is TGTGCCAGCAGTTACTCGAGCGGGGGAGAGACCCAGTACTTC.

This chain links TRBV5-6 with TRBJ2-7; TRBD2 is a possible D gene (6 bases). The V gene's germline CDR1 is SGHDT and CDR2 YYEEEE. This CDR3 has 14 residues. V dropped 0 bases and J dropped 6 bases, with 13 bases sitting between them. The CDR3 is CASSLAGALTEQYF. CDR3 nucleotides: TGTGCCAGCAGCTTGGCGGGAGCCCTCACCGAGCAGTACTTC.

This chain links TRBV27 with TRBJ2-3; 9 bases align to TRBD1. This CDR3 comprises 14 residues. CDR1 is MNHEY and CDR2 is SMNVEV in the germline V gene (reference sequence). The junction had 6 bases not matched to a gene; V was cut back by 5 bases and J by 6 bases. The CDR3 bases are TGTGCCAGCAGTACGACAGGGGGTAAGGATACGCAGTATTTT. This gives the protein CASSTTGGKDTQYF.

This chain links TRBV10-3 with TRBJ1-2; 8 positions match TRBD1. V gave up 3 bases and J gave up 4 bases; unmatched junction bases: 7. CDR1 and CDR2 from the germline V gene are ENHRY and SYGVKD. CDR3 length equals 15 residues. The CDR3 protein is CAISDPDRGSYGYTF. CDR3 bases: TGTGCCATCAGTGACCCAGACAGGGGCTCCTATGGCTACACCTTC.

The chain combines TRBV14 with TRBJ2-7; 7 bases line up with TRBD1. Germline V gene lookup returns CDR1 SGHDN and CDR2 FVKESK. The CDR3 is 14 residues long. Trimming removed 5 bases from V and 6 bases from J; junction bases left unmatched: 10. Written as DNA, the CDR3 is TGTGCCAGCAGCGCGAAGCAGGGGGTCCTCGAGCAGTACTTC. Its translation: CASSAKQGVLEQYF.

V and J are TRBV28 and TRBJ1-2; the match to TRBD1 covers 12 bases. The V gene end was trimmed by 2 bases and the J gene end by 4 bases; junction bases not matched to a gene: 2. The CDR3 has 15 residues. Germline CDR1 and CDR2: MDHEN and SYDVKM. The CDR3 sequence is CASSLPGQGAYGYTF. CDR3 coding DNA: TGTGCCAGCAGTTTACCGGGACAGGGGGCCTATGGCTACACCTTC.

The chain combines TRBV15 with TRBJ2-5; perhaps TRBD2 as D (5 bases). The germline V gene encodes CDR1 LNHNV and CDR2 YYDKDF (reference sequence). The CDR3 spans 14 residues. Trimming pared 3 bases from V and 1 base from J, leaving 9 bases between. The CDR3 sequence is CATSRTEVQETQYF. The CDR3 nucleotides are TGTGCCACCAGCAGGACGGAGGTCCAAGAGACCCAGTACTTC. Filled out from reference TRBV15 and TRBJ2-5, the complete variable domain reads DAMVIQNPRYQVTQFGKPVTLSCSQTLNHNVMYWYQQKSSQAPKLLFHYYDKDFNNEADTPDNFQSRRPNTSFCFLDIRSPGLGDTAMYLCATSRTEVQETQYFGPGTRLLVL.

The chain links TRBV7-6 to TRBJ2-6, with TRBD1 matching 7 bases. With 2 bases clipped from V and 2 bases from J, the junction kept 12 bases outside the gene matches. Germline CDR1 is SGHVS and CDR2 is FNYEAQ. The CDR3 is 19 residues long. The CDR3 DNA reads as TGTGCCAGCAGCTTATATAACGACAGGGCCGGAGCTGGGGCCAACGTCCTGACTTTC. Its protein product is CASSLYNDRAGAGANVLTF.

V is TRBV19 and J is TRBJ1-1, with TRBD1 matching over 11 bases. CDR3 size: 15 residues. V lost 6 bases and J lost 5; bases outside the gene matches: 8. CDR1 is LNHDA and CDR2 is SQIVND in the germline V gene (reference sequence). In DNA form, the CDR3 reads TGTGCCAGTAGCTACTTGGACAGGGGGCAGACTGAAGCTTTCTTT. This encodes CASSYLDRGQTEAFF.

This rearrangement joins TRBV5-6 to TRBJ1-1; 7 bases match TRBD1. Germline V gene lookup returns CDR1 SGHDT and CDR2 YYEEEE. The CDR3 extends over 17 amino acids. Trimming removed 0 bases from V and 0 bases from J; junction bases left unmatched: 8. The CDR3 bases are TGTGCCAGCAGCTTGGAGATTGGCGACAGGGTGAACACTGAAGCTTTCTTT. This gives the protein CASSLEIGDRVNTEAFF.

The chain joins TRBV6-5 to TRBJ1-1; D gene ambiguous. V was cut by 6 bases and J by 1 base, with 15 bases left in between. The length of the CDR3 is 15 residues. Germline V gene sequence: CDR1 MNHEY, CDR2 SVGAGI. CDR3 sequence reads: CASSTRPGGNTEAFF. In DNA, the CDR3 is TGTGCCAGCAGCACCAGACCCGGCGGGAACACTGAAGCTTTCTTT.

This sequence joins TRBV10-1 and TRBJ1-2, with a weak D call TRBD1 (5 bases). V was clipped by 6 bases and J by 4 bases, with 15 bases between them. The CDR3 length is 14 residues. Germline V gives CDR1 WNHNN, CDR2 SYGVQD (reference sequence). CDR3 region: CASSPAGGFYGYTF. CDR3 coding DNA: TGCGCCAGCAGCCCCGCCGGGGGATTCTATGGCTACACCTTC.

This clone was detected a few times. This CDR3 reads CASSDGLATTDTQYF. DNA for the CDR3: TGTGCCAGCAGTGACGGGCTAGCGACCACAGATACGCAGTATTTT. The V and J genes are TRBV6-4 and TRBJ2-3; D possibly corresponds to TRBD2 (6 bases). Trimming cost V 2 bases and J 2 bases, with 11 bases left between them. The CDR3 is 15 amino acids. Looked up from germline, CDR1 is MRHNA and CDR2 is SNTAGT.